This T cell receptor beta chain was captured in a study of blood T cell repertoires in COVID-19. As for the study in general: Samples of COVID-19 (acute and convalescent) were obtained from the United States, Italy and Spain. T cells, B-cell-depleted T cells, or PBMCs provided the cDNA or gDNA that served as material.

Methods used by the authors: Cell counts per sample came from amplifying reference gene primers. Profiling relied on immunoSEQ multiplex PCR, and the TCRdb table lists in-frame clones only, not all of them. V and J calls and clone size come straight from that table; D and trimming were deduced from the DNA. The repertoire holds roughly 120,000 clones, with 85% to 90% as singletons. The CDR3 has 15 residues. Trimming shortened V by 4 bases and J by 2 bases, and 14 bases separated the two germline ends. Germline CDR1 and CDR2: MNHEY and SMNVEV (reference sequence). Patients at the Seattle site were enrolled during active infection and followed longitudinally.

The TCR sequence derives from a woman aged 55-75 years with COVID-19, enrolled during active disease. Sequenced sample: peripheral blood. The chain employs TRBV27 and TRBJ1-1, with D tentatively TRBD1 (6 bases). CDR3: CASSSGGALNTEAFF. The CDR3, as DNA: TGTGCCAGCAGTTCGGGGGGGGCCCTAAACACTGAAGCTTTCTTT.